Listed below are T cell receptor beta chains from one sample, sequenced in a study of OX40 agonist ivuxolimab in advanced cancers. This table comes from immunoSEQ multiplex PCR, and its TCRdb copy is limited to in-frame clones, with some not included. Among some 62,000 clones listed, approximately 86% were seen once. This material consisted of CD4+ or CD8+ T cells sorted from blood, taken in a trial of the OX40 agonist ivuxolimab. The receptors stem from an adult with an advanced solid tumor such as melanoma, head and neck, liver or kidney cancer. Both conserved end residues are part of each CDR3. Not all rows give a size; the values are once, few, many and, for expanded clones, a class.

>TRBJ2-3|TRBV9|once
CASSVEAAQSNTQYF
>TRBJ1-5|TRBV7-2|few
CASSLDHYSNQPQHF
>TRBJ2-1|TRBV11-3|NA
CASSTRGGIYNEQFF
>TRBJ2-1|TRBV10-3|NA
CAISVSGLGEQFF
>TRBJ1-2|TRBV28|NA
CASIRGRDYGYTF
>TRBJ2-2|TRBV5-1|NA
CASSLAGGTGELFF
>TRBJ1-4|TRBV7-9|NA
CASSLEGDSTNEKLFF
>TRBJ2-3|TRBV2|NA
CASRRQQSSDTQYF
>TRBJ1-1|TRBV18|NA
CASSPIATGMITEAFF
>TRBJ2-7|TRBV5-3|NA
CATLGRSSYEQYF
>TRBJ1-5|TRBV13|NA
CASSLGGAGWSNQPQHF
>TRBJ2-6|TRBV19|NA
CASTSGANVLTF
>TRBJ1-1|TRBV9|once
CASSRPRPEDTEAFF
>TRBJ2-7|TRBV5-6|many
CASSLGQGYYEQYF
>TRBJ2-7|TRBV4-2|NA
CASMGLAGGSGSYEQYF
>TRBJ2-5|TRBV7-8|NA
CASSLEPGRGETQYF
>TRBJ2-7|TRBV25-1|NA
CASSAPGGEQYF
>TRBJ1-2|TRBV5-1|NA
CASSTGQGLRPTNYGYTF
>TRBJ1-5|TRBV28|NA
CASYTTLGLNQPQHF
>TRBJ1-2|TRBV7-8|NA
CASSPLTAPANYGYTF
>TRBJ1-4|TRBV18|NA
CASSPFKNEKLFF
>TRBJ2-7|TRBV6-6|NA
CASSTSGSYEQYF
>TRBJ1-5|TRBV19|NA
CASSIANQPQHF
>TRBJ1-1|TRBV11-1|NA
CASSEGGRGSRGTEAFF
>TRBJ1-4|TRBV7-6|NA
CASRPGGAGEKLFF
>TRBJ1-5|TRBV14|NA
CASSPLGGQPQHF
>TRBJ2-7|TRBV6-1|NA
CASSGTGGSYEQYF
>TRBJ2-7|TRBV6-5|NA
CASSYQGGLVEQYF
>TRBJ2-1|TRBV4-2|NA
CASSTRDYNEQFF
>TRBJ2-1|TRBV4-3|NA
CASSIGADEQFF
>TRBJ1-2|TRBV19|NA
CASSIARDSDGYTF
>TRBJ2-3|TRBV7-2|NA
CASSSRRRYRLTQSLYF
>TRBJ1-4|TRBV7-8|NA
CASSEQGTNEKLFF
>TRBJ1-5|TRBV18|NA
CASSPGDPNSNQPQHF
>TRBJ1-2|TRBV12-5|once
CASGLVLRGSDDGYTF
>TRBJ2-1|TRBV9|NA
CASSVEGNEQFF
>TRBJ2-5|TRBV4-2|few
CASSQEGDGEQYF
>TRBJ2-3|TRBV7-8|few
CASSGEIGTSRDTQYF
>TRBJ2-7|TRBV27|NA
CASSPSGTASYEQYF
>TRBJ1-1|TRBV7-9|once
CASSLASVGRTEAFF
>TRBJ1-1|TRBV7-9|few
CASSHRERDTEAFF
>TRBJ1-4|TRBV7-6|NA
CASSSQGEKLFF
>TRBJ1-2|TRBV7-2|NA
CASSPTGGRSYGYTF
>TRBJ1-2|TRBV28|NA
CASSRTEWRFKGGYTF
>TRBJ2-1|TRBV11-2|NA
CASSPGTSGFSSYNEQFF
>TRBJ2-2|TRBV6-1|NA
CASSDGNTGELFF
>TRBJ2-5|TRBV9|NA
CASSVDTGYQETQYF